Below, 15 T cell receptor beta chains from the same sample are listed, as sequenced in a study of cytomegalovirus exposure and HLA in healthy donors. The PCR used 60 Vbeta and 13 Jbeta primers. TCRdb's table, derived via immunoSEQ multiplex PCR, lists solely in-frame clones and lacks some. The sample lists 95,000 to 110,000 clones, less than 85% seen once, with about 2.3% in the top ten. Sample: PBMCs. The source of these receptors is a young man in good health and CMV-seronegative.

This chain connects TRBV2 to TRBJ2-3; D may be TRBD1 (5 bases). The V gene lost 4 bases and the J gene lost 6 bases, with 8 bases spanning the gap. The CDR3 is 12 residues long. Germline V lookup: CDR1 SNHLY, CDR2 FYNNEI. The CDR3, as DNA: TGTGCCAGCAGTGCAGGGATGGATACGCAGTATTTT. Translating gives CASSAGMDTQYF.

This clone showed up just a few times. The chain is built from TRBV7-3 and TRBJ1-1; D ambiguous. Germline V gene lookup returns CDR1 SGHTA and CDR2 FQGTGA. V was cut by 5 bases and J by 1 base, with 8 bases left in between. This CDR3 comprises 13 residues. The CDR3 protein is CASSDTRNTEAFF. The DNA for the CDR3 is TGTGCCAGCAGCGACACGAGGAACACTGAAGCTTTCTTT.

This chain uses TRBV9 with TRBJ2-7, with 7 positions matching TRBD1. Trimming at V came to 3 bases and at J to 1 base, leaving 7 bases not matched to a gene. In germline, CDR1 is SGDLS, CDR2 YYNGEE. The CDR3 extends over 15 amino acids. CDR3 in DNA: TGTGCCAGCAGCGAAACCGGGACAGCGTCCTACGAGCAGTACTTC. Encoded protein: CASSETGTASYEQYF.

The rearrangement uses TRBV12-1 and TRBJ2-1; TRBD2, the table's D call, was not compared with the DNA. TRBV12-1 is a documented pseudogene. The CDR3 spans 18 residues. The CDR3, as DNA: TGTGCCAGCAGCTTCTTGACTAGCGGGGGGCCTATACCTGGTGAGCAGTTCTTC. Protein sequence: CASSFLTSGGPIPGEQFF.

This chain links TRBV4-3 with TRBJ2-2, with D perhaps TRBD2 (5 bases). The germline V and J ends were trimmed by 0 bases and 4 bases, with 15 bases remaining between them. CDR3 size: 17 residues. Germline assignment: CDR1 LGHNA and CDR2 YSLEER. CDR3 in amino acids: CASSQDWQEVGTGELFF. The CDR3 region has the DNA TGCGCCAGCAGCCAAGACTGGCAGGAGGTAGGCACCGGGGAGCTGTTTTTT.

Comment on this clone: Germline and junction disagree at one end, which may indicate a read error. This sequence joins TRBV27 and TRBJ1-2; TRBD1 matches 7 bases. The V gene's germline CDR1 is MNHEY and CDR2 SMNVEV (reference sequence). CDR3 length equals 13 residues. The CDR3 reads CASSFSGGNGYPF. The CDR3 DNA follows: TGTGCCAGCAGTTTCTCAGGGGGGAACGGCTACCCCTTC.

The V gene is TRBV19, the J gene TRBJ1-2, with D possibly matching TRBD1 (5 bases). Trimming removed 3 bases from V and 8 bases from J, with 19 bases in between. Germline CDR1 and CDR2: LNHDA and SQIVND (reference sequence). The CDR3 is made up of 15 amino acids. CDR3 in amino acids: CASSIAGGGNSGYTF. The CDR3 bases are TGTGCCAGTAGTATCGCGGGGGGGGGTAACTCCGGCTACACCTTC.

This clone has only one observation. One end of the junction does not line up with germline, which may come from a read error. The V call is TRBV5-1, the J call TRBJ2-5, with D possibly being TRBD2 (7 bases). Germline CDR1 reads SGHRS; CDR2 reads YFSETQ. This CDR3 comprises 14 residues. CDR3 sequence (DNA): TGCGCCAGCAGCTTGGCGGGGGGCCAAGGGACCCAGTACTTC. This gives the protein CASSLAGGQGTQYF.

The genes are TRBV27 and TRBJ2-1; 8 positions agree with TRBD2. Germline V gene lookup returns CDR1 MNHEY and CDR2 SMNVEV (reference sequence). CDR3 length equals 17 residues. V trimming: 4 bases; J trimming: 0 bases; junction bases outside the gene matches: 8. Here the CDR3 reads CASSSGGGPSSYNEQFF. The CDR3 nucleotides read TGTGCCAGCAGTTCCGGGGGGGGGCCAAGCTCCTACAATGAGCAGTTCTTC.

The V gene is TRBV27, the J gene TRBJ1-3; D possibly corresponds to TRBD1 (5 bases). Germline V CDR1 and CDR2: MNHEY, SMNVEV (reference sequence). CDR3 size: 16 residues. V lost 5 bases and J lost 0, with 14 bases in between. CDR3 in amino acids: CASSPRTPFSGNTIYF. The CDR3 DNA reads as TGTGCCAGCAGTCCCCGGACACCTTTCTCTGGAAACACCATATATTTT.

This clone has ten or more counts. The genes are TRBV5-6 and TRBJ2-7; D might be TRBD2 (7 bases). The CDR3 length is 17 residues. CDR1 is SGHDT, CDR2 YYEEEE, per germline. V was pared by 4 bases and J by 6 bases, with 26 bases between. This CDR3 reads CASSPVRLWGGAGEQYF. Here the CDR3 DNA reads TGTGCCAGCAGCCCCGTACGCCTTTGGGGGGGGGCAGGCGAGCAGTACTTC.

The chain uses TRBV29-1 and TRBJ2-7; D unclear. The CDR3 extends over 10 amino acids. Germline lookup yields CDR1 SQVTM and CDR2 ANQGSEA. V was pared by 6 bases and J by 4 bases, with 7 bases between. CDR3 sequence reads: CSVQHYEQYF. CDR3 coding DNA: TGCAGCGTCCAACATTACGAGCAGTACTTC.

This rearrangement joins TRBV9 to TRBJ2-3; perhaps TRBD2 as D (6 bases). The CDR3 has 14 residues. CDR1 and CDR2 from the germline V gene are SGDLS and YYNGEE. V was pared by 3 bases and J by 5 bases, with 13 bases between. For the CDR3, the DNA is TGTGCCAGCAGCGACCGACCGGGGGTAGATACGCAGTATTTT. This sequence encodes CASSDRPGVDTQYF.

This chain links TRBV28 with TRBJ1-6, with TRBD1 matching 9 bases. The CDR3 contains 16 residues. The trim removed 3 bases at V and 10 bases at J, leaving 10 bases unmatched. Germline V gives CDR1 MDHEN, CDR2 SYDVKM. The CDR3: CASSFSRDRAGSPLHF. The DNA for the CDR3 is TGTGCCAGCAGTTTTTCCCGGGACAGGGCAGGGTCACCCCTCCACTTT.

The chain employs TRBV5-4 and TRBJ2-7, with 8 positions matching TRBD1. The germline V gene has CDR1 SGHNT and CDR2 YYREEE (reference sequence). The CDR3 spans 14 residues. Trimming took 0 bases from V and 5 from J; bases not matched to a gene: 4. The CDR3 reads CASSLVGQGHEQYF. The CDR3 DNA is TGTGCCAGCAGCTTGGTTGGACAGGGCCACGAGCAGTACTTC.